The source of this TCR beta chain is a study of shared clonotypes between healthy human individuals. Study overall: The donor pool was made up of two women and three men aged 18 to 49.

CD8 cells classed as naive were CD45RO-negative and positively selected for CCR7, excluding terminally differentiated effector memory CD45RA+ cells. All donors were Caucasian adults living in Nashville, Tennessee. Broader study findings: Clonotype sharing levels among donors were expected to vary with sequencing depth. Despite large depth, rarefaction showed incomplete sorted-subset sequencing.

The CDR3 contains 16 residues. The V gene end was trimmed by 5 bases and the J gene end by 5 bases; junction bases not matched to a gene: 11. Germline V gene sequence: CDR1 SEHNR, CDR2 FQNEAQ (reference sequence). Assay: immunoSEQ multiplex PCR; the TCRdb copy retains only in-frame clones and omits some. The sample has around 600,000 clones; roughly 98% are singletons. This clone was found once. Its cognate antigen is unknown. Source material: naive CD8+ T cells sorted from blood. This sequence joins TRBV7-9 and TRBJ2-1; 8 bases align to TRBD1. This TCR was sampled from a man aged 30 to 39 in good health. In nucleotides, the CDR3 is TGTGCCAGCAGCCGATGGGTCACACAGGGGGACAATGAGCAGTTCTTC. This gives the protein CASSRWVTQGDNEQFF.